Given below is one T cell receptor (beta chain) in context. The CDR3 has 16 amino acids. V lost 2 bases and J lost 2; bases outside the gene matches: 7. Germline values: CDR1 SGHRS, CDR2 YFSETQ. These data originate in a study of blood T cell repertoires in COVID-19. Turning to the study itself: PBMCs, B-cell-depleted T cells, or T cells provided the cDNA or gDNA that made up the material.

TCRdb's copy holds only in-frame clones and misses some; the assay was immunoSEQ multiplex PCR. The repertoire consists of 65,000 to 85,000 clones, with 80% to 95% occurring once and the leading ten covering 6.9%. The sequencing sample was made of peripheral blood. The chain is built from TRBV5-1 and TRBJ2-5; 9 bases map to TRBD2. The sequence was collected from a human donor in a cohort sampled during active COVID-19. CDR3 protein: CASSFGSGGRQETQYF. The CDR3 DNA follows: TGCGCCAGCAGCTTTGGTAGCGGGGGCCGACAAGAGACCCAGTACTTC.